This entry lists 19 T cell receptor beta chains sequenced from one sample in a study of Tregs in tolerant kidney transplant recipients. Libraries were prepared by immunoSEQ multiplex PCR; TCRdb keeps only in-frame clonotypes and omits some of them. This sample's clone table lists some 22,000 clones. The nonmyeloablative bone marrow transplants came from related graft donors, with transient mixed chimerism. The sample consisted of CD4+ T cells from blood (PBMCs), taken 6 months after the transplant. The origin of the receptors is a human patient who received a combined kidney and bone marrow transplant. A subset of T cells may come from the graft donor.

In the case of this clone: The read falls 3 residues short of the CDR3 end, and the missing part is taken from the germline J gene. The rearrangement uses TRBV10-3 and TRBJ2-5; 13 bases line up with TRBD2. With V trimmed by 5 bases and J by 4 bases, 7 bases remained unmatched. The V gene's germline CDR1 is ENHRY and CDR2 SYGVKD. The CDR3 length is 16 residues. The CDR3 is CAISSGTSGTRETQYF. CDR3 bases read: TGTGCCATCAGTTCCGGGACTAGCGGGACCCGAGAGACC.

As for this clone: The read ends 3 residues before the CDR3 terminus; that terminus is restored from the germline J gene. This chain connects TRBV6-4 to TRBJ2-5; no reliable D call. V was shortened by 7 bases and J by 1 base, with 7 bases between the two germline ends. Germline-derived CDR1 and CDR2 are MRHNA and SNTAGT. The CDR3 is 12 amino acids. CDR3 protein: CASTWLQETQYF. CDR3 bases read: TGTGCCAGCACGTGGCTCCAAGAGACC.

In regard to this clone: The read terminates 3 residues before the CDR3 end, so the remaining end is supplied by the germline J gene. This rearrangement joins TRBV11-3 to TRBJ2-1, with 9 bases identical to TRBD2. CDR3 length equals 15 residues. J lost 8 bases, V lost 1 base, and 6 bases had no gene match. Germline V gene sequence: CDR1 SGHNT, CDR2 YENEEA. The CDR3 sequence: CASSLGASGEDEQFF. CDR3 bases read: TGTGCCAGCAGCTTAGGGGCTAGCGGGGAGGATGAG. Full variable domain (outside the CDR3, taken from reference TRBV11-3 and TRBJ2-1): EAGVVQSPRYKIIEKKQPVAFWCNPISGHNTLYWYLQNLGQGPELLIRYENEEAVDDSQLPKDRFSAERLKGVDSTLKIQPAELGDSAVYLCASSLGASGEDEQFFGPGTRLTVL.

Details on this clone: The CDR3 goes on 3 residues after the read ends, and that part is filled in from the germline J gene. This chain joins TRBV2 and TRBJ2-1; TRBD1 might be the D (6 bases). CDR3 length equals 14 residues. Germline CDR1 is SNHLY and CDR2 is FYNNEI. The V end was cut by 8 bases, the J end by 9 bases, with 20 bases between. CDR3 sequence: CASLYRSLGGEQFF. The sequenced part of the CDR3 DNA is TGTGCCAGCCTCTACCGCTCCCTAGGGGGTGAG.

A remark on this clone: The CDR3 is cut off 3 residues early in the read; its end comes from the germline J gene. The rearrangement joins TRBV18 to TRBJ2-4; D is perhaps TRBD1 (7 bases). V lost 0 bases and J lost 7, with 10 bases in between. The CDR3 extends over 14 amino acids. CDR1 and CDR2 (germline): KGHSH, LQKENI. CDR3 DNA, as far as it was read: TGTGCCAGCTCACCACCGCCAGGGGGGAACATT. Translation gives CASSPPPGGNI. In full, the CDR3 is CASSPPPGGNIQYF.

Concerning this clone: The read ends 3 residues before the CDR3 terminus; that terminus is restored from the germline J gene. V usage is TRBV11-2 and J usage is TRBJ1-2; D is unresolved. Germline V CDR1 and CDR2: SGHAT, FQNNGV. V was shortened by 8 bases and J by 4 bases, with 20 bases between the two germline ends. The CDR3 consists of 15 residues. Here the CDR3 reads CASAHYRAGSYGYTF. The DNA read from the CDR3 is TGTGCCAGCGCTCATTACCGGGCGGGAAGCTATGGC.

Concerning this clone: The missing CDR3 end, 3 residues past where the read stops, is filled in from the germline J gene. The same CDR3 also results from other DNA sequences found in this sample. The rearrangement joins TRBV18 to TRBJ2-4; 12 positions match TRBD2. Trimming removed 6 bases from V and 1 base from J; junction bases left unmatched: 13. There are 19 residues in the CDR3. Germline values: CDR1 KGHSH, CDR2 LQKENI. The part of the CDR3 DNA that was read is TGTGCCAGCTCCCCCCTGGCTAGCGGGGGGGCCTCGGCCAAAAACATT. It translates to CASSPLASGGASAKNI. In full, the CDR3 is CASSPLASGGASAKNIQYF.

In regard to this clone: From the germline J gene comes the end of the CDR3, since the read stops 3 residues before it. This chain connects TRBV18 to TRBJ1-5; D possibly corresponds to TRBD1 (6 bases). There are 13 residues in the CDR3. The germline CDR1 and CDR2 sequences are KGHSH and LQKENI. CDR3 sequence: CASSPQAGDPQHF. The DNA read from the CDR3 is TGTGCCAGCTCACCACAGGCAGGGGATCCC. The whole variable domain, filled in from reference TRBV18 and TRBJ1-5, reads NAGVMQNPRHLVRRRGQEARLRCSPMKGHSHVYWYRQLPEEGLKFMVYLQKENIIDESGMPKERFSAEFPKEGPSILRIQQVVRGDSAAYFCASSPQAGDPQHFGDGTRLSIL.

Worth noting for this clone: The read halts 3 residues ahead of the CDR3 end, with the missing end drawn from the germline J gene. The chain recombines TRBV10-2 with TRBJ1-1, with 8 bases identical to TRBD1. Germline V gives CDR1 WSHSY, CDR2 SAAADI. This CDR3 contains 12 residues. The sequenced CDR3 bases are TGCGCCAGCAATTTACAGGGGGTCGCA. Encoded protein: CASNLQGVA. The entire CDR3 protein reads CASNLQGVAAFF.

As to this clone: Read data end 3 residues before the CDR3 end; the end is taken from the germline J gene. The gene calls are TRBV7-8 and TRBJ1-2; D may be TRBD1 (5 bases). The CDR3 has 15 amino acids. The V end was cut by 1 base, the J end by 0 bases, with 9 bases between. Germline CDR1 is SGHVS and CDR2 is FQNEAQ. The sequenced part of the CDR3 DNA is TGTGCCAGCAGCTTAGGCTACAGGTCTAACTATGGC. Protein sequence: CASSLGYRSNYG. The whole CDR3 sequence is CASSLGYRSNYGYTF.

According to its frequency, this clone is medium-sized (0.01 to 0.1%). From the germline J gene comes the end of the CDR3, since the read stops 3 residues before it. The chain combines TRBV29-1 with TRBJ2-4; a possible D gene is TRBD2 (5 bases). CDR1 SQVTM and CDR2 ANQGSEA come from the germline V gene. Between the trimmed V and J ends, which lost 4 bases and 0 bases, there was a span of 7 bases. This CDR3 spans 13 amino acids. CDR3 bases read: TGCAGCGTTGGCGGACTAGCCAAAAACATT. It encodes CSVGGLAKNI. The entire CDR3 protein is CSVGGLAKNIQYF.

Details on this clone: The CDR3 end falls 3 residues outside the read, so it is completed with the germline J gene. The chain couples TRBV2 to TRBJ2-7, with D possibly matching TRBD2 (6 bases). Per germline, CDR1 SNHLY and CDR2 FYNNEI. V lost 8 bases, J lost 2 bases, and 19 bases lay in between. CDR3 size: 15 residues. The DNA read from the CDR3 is TGTGCCAGCCAACAACGGGCAGGCGGGACCTACGAG. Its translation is CASQQRAGGTYE. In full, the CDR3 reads CASQQRAGGTYEQYF.

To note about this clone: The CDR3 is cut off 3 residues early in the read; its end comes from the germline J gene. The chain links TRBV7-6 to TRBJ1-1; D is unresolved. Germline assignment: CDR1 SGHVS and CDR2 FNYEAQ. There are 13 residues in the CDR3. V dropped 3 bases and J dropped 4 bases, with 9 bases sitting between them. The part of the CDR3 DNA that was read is TGTGCCAGCAGCTTTACAGTGGGCACTGAA. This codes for CASSFTVGTE. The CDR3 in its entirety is CASSFTVGTEAFF.

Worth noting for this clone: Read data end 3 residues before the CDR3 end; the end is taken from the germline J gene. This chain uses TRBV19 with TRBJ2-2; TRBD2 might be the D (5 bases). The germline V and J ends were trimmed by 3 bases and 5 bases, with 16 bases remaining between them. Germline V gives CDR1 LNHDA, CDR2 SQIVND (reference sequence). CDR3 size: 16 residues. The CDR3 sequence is CASSIRTPLGTGELFF. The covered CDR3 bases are TGTGCCAGTAGTATTCGGACTCCTTTGGGGACCGGGGAG.

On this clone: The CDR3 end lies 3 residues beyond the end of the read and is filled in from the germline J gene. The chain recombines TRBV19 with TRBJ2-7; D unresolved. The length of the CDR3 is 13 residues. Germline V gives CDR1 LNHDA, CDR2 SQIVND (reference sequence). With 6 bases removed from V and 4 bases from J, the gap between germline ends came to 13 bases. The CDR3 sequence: CASRMAGPYEQYF. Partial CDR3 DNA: TGTGCCAGTAGAATGGCAGGTCCGTACGAG.

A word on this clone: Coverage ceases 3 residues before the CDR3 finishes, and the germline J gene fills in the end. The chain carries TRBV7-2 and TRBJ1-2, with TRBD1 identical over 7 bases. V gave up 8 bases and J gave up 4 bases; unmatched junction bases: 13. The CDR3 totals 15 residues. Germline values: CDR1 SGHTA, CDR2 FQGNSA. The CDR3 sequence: CASLDRQGSLYGYTF. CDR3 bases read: TGTGCCAGCCTTGACAGACAGGGCTCTCTCTATGGC.

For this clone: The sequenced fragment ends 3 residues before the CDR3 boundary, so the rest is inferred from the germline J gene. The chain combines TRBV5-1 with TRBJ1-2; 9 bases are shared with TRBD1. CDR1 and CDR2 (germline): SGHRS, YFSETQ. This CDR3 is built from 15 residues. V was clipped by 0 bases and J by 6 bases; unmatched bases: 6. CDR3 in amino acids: CASSLEGQGIDGYTF. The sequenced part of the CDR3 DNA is TGCGCCAGCAGCTTGGAGGGACAGGGCATCGATGGC. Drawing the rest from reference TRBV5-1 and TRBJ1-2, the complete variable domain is KAGVTQTPRYLIKTRGQQVTLSCSPISGHRSVSWYQQTPGQGLQFLFEYFSETQRNKGNFPGRFSGRQFSNSRSEMNVSTLELGDSALYLCASSLEGQGIDGYTFGSGTRLTVV.

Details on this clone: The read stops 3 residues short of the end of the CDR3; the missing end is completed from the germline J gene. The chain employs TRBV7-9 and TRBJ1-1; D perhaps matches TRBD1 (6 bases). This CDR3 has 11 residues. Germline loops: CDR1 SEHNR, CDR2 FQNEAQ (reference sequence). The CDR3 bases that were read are TGTGCCAGCAGCCGGGACAAGGTA. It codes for CASSRDKV. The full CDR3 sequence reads CASSRDKVAFF. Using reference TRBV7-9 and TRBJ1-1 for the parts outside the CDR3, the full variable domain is DTGVSQNPRHKITKRGQNVTFRCDPISEHNRLYWYRQTLGQGPEFLTYFQNEAQLEKSRLLSDRFSAERPKGSFSTLEIQRTEQGDSAMYLCASSRDKVAFFGQGTRLTVV.

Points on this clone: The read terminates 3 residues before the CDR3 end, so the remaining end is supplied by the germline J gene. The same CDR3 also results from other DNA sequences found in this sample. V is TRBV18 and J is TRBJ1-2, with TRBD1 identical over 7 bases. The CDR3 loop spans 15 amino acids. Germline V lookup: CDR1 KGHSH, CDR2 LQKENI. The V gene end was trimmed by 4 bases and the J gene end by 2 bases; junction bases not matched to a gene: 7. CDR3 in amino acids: CASSLGQFLNYGYTF. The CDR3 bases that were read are TGTGCCAGCTCACTGGGACAGTTCCTCAACTATGGC.